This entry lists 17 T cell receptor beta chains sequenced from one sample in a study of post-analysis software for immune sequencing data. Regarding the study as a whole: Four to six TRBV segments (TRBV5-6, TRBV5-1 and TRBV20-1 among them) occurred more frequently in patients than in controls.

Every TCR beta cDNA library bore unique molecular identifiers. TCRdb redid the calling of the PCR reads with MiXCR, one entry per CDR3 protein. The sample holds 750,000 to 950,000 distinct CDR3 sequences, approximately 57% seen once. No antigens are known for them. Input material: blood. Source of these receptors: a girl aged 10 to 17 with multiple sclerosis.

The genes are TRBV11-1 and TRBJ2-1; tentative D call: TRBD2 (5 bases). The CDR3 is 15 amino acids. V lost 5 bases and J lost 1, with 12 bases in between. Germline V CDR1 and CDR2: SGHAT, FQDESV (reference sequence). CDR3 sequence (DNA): TGTGCCAGCAGCCAGGAGGAAAGGTCCTACAATGAGCAGTTCTTC. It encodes CASSQEERSYNEQFF.

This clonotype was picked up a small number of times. CDR3 DNA sequence: TGCAGTGCTAGTGGACTAGCGGGGGGCCAAGAGACCCAGTACTTC. Amino acids: CSASGLAGGQETQYF. The chain carries TRBV20-1 and TRBJ2-5, with 14 nucleotides matching TRBD2. The germline CDR1 and CDR2 sequences are DFQATT and SNEGSKA (reference sequence). V was clipped by 3 bases and J by 1 base; unmatched bases: 1. The CDR3 extends over 15 amino acids.

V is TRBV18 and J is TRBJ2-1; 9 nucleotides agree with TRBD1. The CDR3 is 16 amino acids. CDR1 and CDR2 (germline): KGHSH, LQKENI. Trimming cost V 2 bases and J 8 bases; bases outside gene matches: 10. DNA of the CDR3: TGTGCCAGCTCACCAAGAGCGGACAGGGGTTGGTATGAGCAGTTCTTC. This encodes CASSPRADRGWYEQFF.

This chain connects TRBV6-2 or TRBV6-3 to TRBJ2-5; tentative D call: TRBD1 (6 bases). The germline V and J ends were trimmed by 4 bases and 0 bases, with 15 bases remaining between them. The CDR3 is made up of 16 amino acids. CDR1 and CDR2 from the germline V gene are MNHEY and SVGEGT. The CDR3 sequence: CASSSRGVGYQETQYF. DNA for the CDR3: TGTGCCAGCAGTTCCAGGGGAGTGGGGTACCAAGAGACCCAGTACTTC.

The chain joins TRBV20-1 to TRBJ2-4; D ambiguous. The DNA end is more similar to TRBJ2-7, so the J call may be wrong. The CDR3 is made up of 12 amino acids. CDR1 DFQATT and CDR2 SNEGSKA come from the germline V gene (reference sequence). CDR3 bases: TGCAGTGCTTTACCCTGGGGCTACGAGCAGTACTTC. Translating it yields CSALPWGYEQYF.

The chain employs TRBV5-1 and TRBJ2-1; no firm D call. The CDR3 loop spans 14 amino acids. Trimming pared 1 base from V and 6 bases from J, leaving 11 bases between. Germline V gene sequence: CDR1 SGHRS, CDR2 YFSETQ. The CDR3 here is CASSLQSRPNEQFF. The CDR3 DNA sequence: TGCGCCAGCAGCTTGCAGTCTCGACCCAATGAGCAGTTCTTC.

DNA of the CDR3: TGCAGCGTTGCTGGACAGGAGACAACATCAGCTAACTATGGCTACACCTTC. Protein sequence: CSVAGQETTSANYGYTF. V usage is TRBV29-1 and J usage is TRBJ1-2; the match to TRBD1 covers 7 bases. Germline loops: CDR1 SQVTM, CDR2 ANQGSEA. The CDR3 extends over 17 amino acids. V gave up 4 bases and J gave up 0 bases; unmatched junction bases: 14.

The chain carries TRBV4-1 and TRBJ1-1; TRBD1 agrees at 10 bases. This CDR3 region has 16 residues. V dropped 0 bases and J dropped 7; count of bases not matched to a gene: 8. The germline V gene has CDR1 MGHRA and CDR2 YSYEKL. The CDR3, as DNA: TGCGCCAGCAGCCAAGAGACAGGGGGCCCGGGGATTGAAGCTTTCTTT. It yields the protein CASSQETGGPGIEAFF.

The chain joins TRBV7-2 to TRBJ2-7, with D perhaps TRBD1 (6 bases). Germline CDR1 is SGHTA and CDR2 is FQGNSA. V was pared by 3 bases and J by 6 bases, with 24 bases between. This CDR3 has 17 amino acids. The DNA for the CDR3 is TGTGCCAGCAGCTTCTTCTACCGGGACACCCCCTCTCGCGAGCAGTACTTC. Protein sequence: CASSFFYRDTPSREQYF.

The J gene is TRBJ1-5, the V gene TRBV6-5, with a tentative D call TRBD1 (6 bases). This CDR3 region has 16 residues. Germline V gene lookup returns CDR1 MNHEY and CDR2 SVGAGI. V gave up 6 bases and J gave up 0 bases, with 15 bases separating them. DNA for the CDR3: TGTGCCAGCAGACTAGCGGGGGACAATAGCAATCAGCCCCAGCATTTT. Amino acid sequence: CASRLAGDNSNQPQHF.

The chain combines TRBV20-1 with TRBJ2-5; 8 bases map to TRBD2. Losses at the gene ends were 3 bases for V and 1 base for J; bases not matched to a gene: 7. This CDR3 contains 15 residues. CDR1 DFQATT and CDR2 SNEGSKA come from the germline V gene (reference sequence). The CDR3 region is CSARGSAGGQETQYF. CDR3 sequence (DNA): TGCAGTGCTAGGGGCTCGGCGGGGGGCCAAGAGACCCAGTACTTC.

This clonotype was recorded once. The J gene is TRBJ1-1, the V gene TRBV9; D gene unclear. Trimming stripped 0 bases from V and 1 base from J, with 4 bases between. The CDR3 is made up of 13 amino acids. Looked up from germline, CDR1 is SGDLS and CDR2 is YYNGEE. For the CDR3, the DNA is TGTGCCAGCAGCGTAGATCAGAACACTGAAGCTTTCTTT. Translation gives CASSVDQNTEAFF.

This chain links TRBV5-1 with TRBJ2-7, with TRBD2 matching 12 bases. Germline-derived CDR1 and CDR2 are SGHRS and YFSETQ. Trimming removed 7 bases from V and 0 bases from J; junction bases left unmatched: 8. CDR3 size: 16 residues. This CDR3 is CASRGLAGTASYEQYF. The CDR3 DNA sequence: TGCGCCAGCCGCGGACTAGCGGGGACCGCCTCCTACGAGCAGTACTTC. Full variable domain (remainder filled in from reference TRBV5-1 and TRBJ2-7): KAGVTQTPRYLIKTRGQQVTLSCSPISGHRSVSWYQQTPGQGLQFLFEYFSETQRNKGNFPGRFSGRQFSNSRSEMNVSTLELGDSALYLCASRGLAGTASYEQYFGPGTRLTVT.

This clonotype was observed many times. The CDR3 coding sequence is TGTGCCAGCAGTTACGGTTTGGGGCCTTGGGCCTACAATGAGCAGTTCTTC. Protein product: CASSYGLGPWAYNEQFF. This chain connects TRBV6-5 to TRBJ2-1, with TRBD1 as a possible D gene (5 bases). The V gene's germline CDR1 is MNHEY and CDR2 SVGAGI. V was clipped by 2 bases and J by 2 bases, with 16 bases between them. This CDR3 has 17 residues.

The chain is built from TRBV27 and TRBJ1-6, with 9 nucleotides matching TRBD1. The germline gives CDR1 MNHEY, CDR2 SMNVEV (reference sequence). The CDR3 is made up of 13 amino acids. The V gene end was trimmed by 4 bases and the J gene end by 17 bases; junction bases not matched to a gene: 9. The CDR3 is CASSSFRGTGIHF. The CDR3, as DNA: TGTGCCAGCAGTTCCTTTCGTGGGACAGGGATCCACTTT.

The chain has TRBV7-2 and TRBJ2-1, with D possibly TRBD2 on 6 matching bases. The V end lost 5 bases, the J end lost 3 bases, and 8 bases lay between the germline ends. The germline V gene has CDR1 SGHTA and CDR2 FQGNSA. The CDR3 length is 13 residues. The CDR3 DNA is TGTGCCAGCAGCACGGACTACTACAATGAGCAGTTCTTC. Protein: CASSTDYYNEQFF.

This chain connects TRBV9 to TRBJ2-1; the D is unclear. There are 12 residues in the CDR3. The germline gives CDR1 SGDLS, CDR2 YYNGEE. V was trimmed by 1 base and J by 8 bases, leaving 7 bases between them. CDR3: CASSVLGHEQFF. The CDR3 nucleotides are TGTGCCAGCAGCGTATTGGGTCATGAGCAGTTCTTC.